This T cell receptor (beta chain) was captured by sequencing in a study of T cell responses to AZD1222 COVID-19 vaccine. Study-level points and caveats: The span of vaccine-associated CD4 TCRs extended across spike, with dominance at 160-218 and 743-854. Spike-specific TCR breadth rose after two AZD1222 doses, and depth rose as well. The reported proportion of spike-specific TCRs targeting unmutated variant regions was nearly half. Clonal diversity may have been underestimated, and the donors were mostly white British, with more females than males.

Only in-frame clones appear in the TCRdb table, and some are missing; sequencing was by immunoSEQ multiplex PCR. The sample has approximately 150,000 clones, 85% to 95% seen once. As to this clone: The antigen is undetermined.

The sequencing used peripheral blood, collected on day 0 of AZD1222 vaccination. The sequence came from an adult in good health.

CDR3 residues: CASSQDGIGWETQYF. CDR3 nucleotides: TGCGCCAGCAGCCAAGATGGAATAGGATGGGAGACCCAGTACTTC. The V gene is TRBV4-1, the J gene TRBJ2-5; D remains unclear. V lost 0 bases and J 5 bases, leaving 13 bases between the germline ends. The CDR3 contains 15 residues. Germline-derived CDR1 and CDR2 are MGHRA and YSYEKL.